The 26 T cell receptor beta chains reported below all come from one sample, sequenced in a study of blood T cells in healthy people across ages. Together with a sample-barcoded 5' primer, a J-beta primer mix was included in a second PCR lasting 7 to 11 cycles. TCRdb fed the 5' RACE reads into MiXCR, producing one record per CDR3 protein. The table lists about 830,000 distinct CDR3 sequences, over 45% of them singletons. The material sequenced was blood. The source of these receptors is a man aged 25-40 years in good health.

This clonotype was counted once. The chain joins TRBV5-4 to TRBJ2-7; D unresolved. Between the trimmed V and J ends, which lost 0 bases and 1 base, there was a span of 14 bases. CDR1 is SGHNT and CDR2 is YYREEE in the germline V gene (reference sequence). The CDR3 has 16 residues. The CDR3, as DNA: TGTGCCAGCAGCTTGGCCGAGGTCCGGTCGTCCTACGAGCAGTACTTC. Protein sequence: CASSLAEVRSSYEQYF.

This clonotype appeared a few times. The V call is TRBV20-1, the J call TRBJ1-1; D unresolved. Trimming took 2 bases from V and 11 from J, leaving 12 bases between them. The germline CDR1 and CDR2 sequences are DFQATT and SNEGSKA (reference sequence). This CDR3 contains 11 residues. The DNA of the CDR3 is TGCAGTGCTAGACCGGCTCATAGGGCTTTCTTT. It translates to CSARPAHRAFF.

A word on this clonotype: Since a much larger clone is just one base distant, this may be a read error. For the CDR3, the DNA is TGTGCCAGCAGCTTAGTCGTCACGACCTACAATGAGCAGTTCTTC. As protein: CASSLVVTTYNEQFF. The chain links TRBV7-2 to TRBJ2-1, with D hard to call. Deletions cut 1 base from V and 2 bases from J, with 9 bases between. Germline V gene data show CDR1 as SGHTA and CDR2 as FQGNSA. The CDR3 is made up of 15 amino acids.

The chain has TRBV7-9 and TRBJ2-1; possible D gene TRBD1, 5 bases. V was clipped by 5 bases and J by 0 bases, with 11 bases between them. The germline V gene has CDR1 SEHNR and CDR2 FQNEAQ (reference sequence). The CDR3 is 15 amino acids. The CDR3 region has the DNA TGTGCCAGCAGCCGACAGATGAGCTCCTACAATGAGCAGTTCTTC. This gives the protein CASSRQMSSYNEQFF. The whole variable domain, filled in from reference TRBV7-9 and TRBJ2-1, reads DTGVSQNPRHKITKRGQNVTFRCDPISEHNRLYWYRQTLGQGPEFLTYFQNEAQLEKSRLLSDRFSAERPKGSFSTLEIQRTEQGDSAMYLCASSRQMSSYNEQFFGPGTRLTVL.

V and J are TRBV7-9 and TRBJ2-5, with 8 bases fitting TRBD1. This CDR3 has 12 amino acids. Germline V gene sequence: CDR1 SEHNR, CDR2 FQNEAQ (reference sequence). J lost 5 bases, V lost 7 bases, and 3 bases had no gene match. CDR3 coding DNA: TGTGCCAGCAACGACAGGGGCGAGACCCAGTACTTC. Translating it yields CASNDRGETQYF.

V and J are TRBV10-3 and TRBJ2-1, with D unresolved. Germline V lookup: CDR1 ENHRY, CDR2 SYGVKD. This CDR3 comprises 16 residues. Trimming left V 10 bases short and J 6 bases short, with 25 bases between. The CDR3 coding sequence is TGTGCCACCACCCAAAATACTGGCCCGAGCCCCAATGAGCAGTTCTTC. Translation: CATTQNTGPSPNEQFF.

The chain couples TRBV7-2 to TRBJ2-1; D remains unclear. V lost 1 base and J lost 10, with 8 bases in between. Germline assignment: CDR1 SGHTA and CDR2 FQGNSA. CDR3 length: 12 residues. The CDR3 region is CASSLVTKEQFF. In DNA, the CDR3 is TGTGCCAGCAGCTTAGTTACTAAGGAGCAGTTCTTC.

The V call is TRBV20-1, the J call TRBJ1-2; the D gene is possibly TRBD1 (6 bases). The CDR3 length is 14 residues. The germline V and J ends were trimmed by 0 bases and 6 bases, with 14 bases remaining between them. Germline assignment: CDR1 DFQATT and CDR2 SNEGSKA (reference sequence). The CDR3 is CSARDSDRKDGYTF. The CDR3 DNA reads TGCAGTGCTAGAGATAGCGACAGGAAGGATGGCTACACCTTC.

V usage is TRBV9 and J usage is TRBJ2-5, with 9 bases that match TRBD1. The end of the DNA aligns better with TRBJ2-7, so the J call may be wrong. The CDR3 contains 15 residues. Germline loops: CDR1 SGDLS, CDR2 YYNGEE. CDR3 protein: CASSATGTGNDEQYF. CDR3 coding DNA: TGTGCCAGCAGCGCAACCGGGACAGGGAACGACGAGCAGTACTTC.

This chain joins TRBV7-2 and TRBJ2-5; D unresolved. Trimming took off 5 bases at V and 1 base at J, with 11 bases between the two ends. The CDR3 loop spans 14 amino acids. Germline V lookup: CDR1 SGHTA, CDR2 FQGNSA. CDR3 in DNA: TGTGCCAGCAGCCCCCACTGGACCCAAGAGACCCAGTACTTC. It translates to CASSPHWTQETQYF.

This clonotype was recorded a few times. The CDR3 region is CASSSLRAQGARYNEQFF. The CDR3 DNA reads as TGTGCCAGCAGTTCCTTGAGGGCGCAGGGGGCGCGCTACAATGAGCAGTTCTTC. The gene calls are TRBV12-3 or TRBV12-4 and TRBJ2-1; 8 bases line up with TRBD1. V was pared by 4 bases and J by 3 bases, with 14 bases of the junction left unmatched. CDR3 length: 18 amino acids.

The J gene is TRBJ2-1, the V gene TRBV6-2 or TRBV6-3; D remains unclear. The length of the CDR3 is 15 residues. V was shortened by 5 bases and J by 6 bases, with 17 bases between the two germline ends. Germline CDR1 is MNHEY and CDR2 is SVGEGT. The CDR3 coding sequence is TGTGCCAGCAGTAATCCGGGCCTCCCCGGCAATGAGCAGTTCTTC. As protein: CASSNPGLPGNEQFF.

The chain combines TRBV6-5 with TRBJ2-4, with 7 nucleotides matching TRBD2. V lost 6 bases to trimming and J lost 5 bases; unmatched junction nucleotides: 7. The CDR3 runs 14 residues. Germline CDR1 MNHEY, CDR2 SVGAGI. The CDR3 bases are TGTGCCAGCAGAATGGGAGGGTTGCAAAACATTCAGTACTTC. It encodes CASRMGGLQNIQYF.

This clonotype was counted only a few times. The chain is built from TRBV20-1 and TRBJ2-1; 8 nucleotides line up with TRBD2. Looked up from germline, CDR1 is DFQATT and CDR2 is SNEGSKA (reference sequence). The CDR3 loop spans 14 amino acids. With 5 bases clipped from V and 6 bases from J, the junction kept 9 bases outside the gene matches. The CDR3 DNA reads TGCAGTGCTCAAGAGCGGGAGATCCGCAATGAGCAGTTCTTC. Residues: CSAQEREIRNEQFF.

This clonotype was counted only a few times. This sequence joins TRBV20-1 and TRBJ2-7; D ambiguous. The CDR3 runs 13 residues. Germline CDR1 DFQATT, CDR2 SNEGSKA (reference sequence). V lost 3 bases and J lost 3, with 12 bases in between. CDR3 residues: CSARGSRHYEQYF. In nucleotides, the CDR3 is TGCAGTGCTAGGGGGTCCCGCCACTACGAGCAGTACTTC.

The CDR3 DNA reads as TGTGCCAGCAGCGTAGGACACCCCTACGAGCAGTACTTC. Translated: CASSVGHPYEQYF. The chain employs TRBV7-9 and TRBJ2-7; possibly TRBD1 for D (5 bases). Trimming cost V 5 bases and J 2 bases, with 10 bases left between them. There are 13 residues in the CDR3. Germline CDR1 is SEHNR and CDR2 is FQNEAQ (reference sequence).

The rearrangement links TRBV2 to TRBJ2-1; 7 nucleotides line up with TRBD2. The CDR3 spans 14 residues. Germline values: CDR1 SNHLY, CDR2 FYNNEI. Trimming removed 4 bases from V and 5 bases from J; junction bases left unmatched: 5. The CDR3 region is CASSVSGVDNEQFF. As DNA, the CDR3 is TGTGCCAGCAGTGTAAGCGGGGTTGACAATGAGCAGTTCTTC.

J is TRBJ2-1 and V is TRBV29-1; TRBD2 matches 8 bases. V dropped 7 bases and J dropped 3; count of bases not matched to a gene: 11. The CDR3 covers 15 residues. Looked up from germline, CDR1 is SQVTM and CDR2 is ANQGSEA. CDR3: CSAPVLAGLYNEQFF. DNA of the CDR3: TGCAGCGCCCCTGTCCTAGCGGGTCTCTACAATGAGCAGTTCTTC.

The CDR3 loop is CSARRAGGDYNEQFF. The CDR3 region has the DNA TGCAGTGCTAGACGAGCGGGGGGAGACTACAATGAGCAGTTCTTC. This chain connects TRBV20-1 to TRBJ2-1, with TRBD2 identical over 9 bases. Losses at the gene ends were 2 bases for V and 3 bases for J; bases not matched to a gene: 5. Germline assignment: CDR1 DFQATT and CDR2 SNEGSKA (reference sequence). The CDR3 has 15 residues.

The rearrangement joins TRBV9 to TRBJ1-2; the match to TRBD1 covers 9 bases. Germline V gene lookup returns CDR1 SGDLS and CDR2 YYNGEE. V trimming: 8 bases; J trimming: 6 bases; junction bases outside the gene matches: 11. This CDR3 comprises 14 residues. The CDR3 protein is CARGRGTGSNGYTF. As DNA, the CDR3 is TGTGCCAGGGGGAGAGGGACAGGGTCGAATGGCTACACCTTC.

V and J are TRBV18 and TRBJ1-2; D gene unclear. Germline CDR1 is KGHSH and CDR2 is LQKENI. The V end lost 4 bases, the J end lost 4 bases, and 10 bases lay between the germline ends. The CDR3 consists of 13 residues. Here the CDR3 DNA reads TGTGCCAGCTCACTTATCAGAGGCTATGGCTACACCTTC. Protein: CASSLIRGYGYTF.

The chain carries TRBV9 and TRBJ2-1, with D unclear. Germline V gene data show CDR1 as SGDLS and CDR2 as YYNGEE. V shed 0 bases and J shed 8 bases, with 15 bases lying between them. The CDR3 is 15 amino acids. CDR3 protein: CASSVAGAPRDEQFF. The DNA for the CDR3 is TGTGCCAGCAGCGTAGCGGGCGCCCCTCGGGATGAGCAGTTCTTC.

This clonotype showed up just once. The V gene is TRBV4-2, the J gene TRBJ2-3; the match to TRBD1 covers 8 bases. The junction had 3 bases not matched to a gene; V was cut back by 0 bases and J by 4 bases. The germline gives CDR1 LGHNA, CDR2 YNFKEQ. The CDR3 loop spans 15 amino acids. The CDR3 region is CASSQEGTGSDTQYF. The CDR3, as DNA: TGTGCCAGCAGCCAAGAAGGGACAGGTTCAGATACGCAGTATTTT.

The chain couples TRBV27 to TRBJ2-1; D could derive from TRBD1 or TRBD2 (6 bases each). The V and J ends lost 1 base and 6 bases respectively, with 19 bases between them. This CDR3 region has 17 residues. Germline lookup yields CDR1 MNHEY and CDR2 SMNVEV (reference sequence). The CDR3 region has the DNA TGTGCCAGCAGTTTATATCGGGGTTGGGGGGCAGGCAATGAGCAGTTCTTC. Translation: CASSLYRGWGAGNEQFF.

The chain is built from TRBV20-1 and TRBJ1-5, with D possibly TRBD1 on 5 matching bases. CDR3 size: 11 residues. Germline lookup yields CDR1 DFQATT and CDR2 SNEGSKA (reference sequence). Trimming removed 8 bases from V and 11 bases from J, with 16 bases in between. CDR3 nucleotides: TGCAGTCTCGACCGGATGGGGGCCCAGCATTTT. Its protein product is CSLDRMGAQHF.

This clonotype was recorded many times. This chain uses TRBV29-1 with TRBJ2-5; D unresolved. The germline V gene encodes CDR1 SQVTM and CDR2 ANQGSEA. V was cut by 5 bases and J by 0 bases, with 7 bases left in between. This CDR3 is built from 12 residues. The CDR3 spells CSVRYHQETQYF. DNA of the CDR3: TGCAGCGTTCGGTACCACCAAGAGACCCAGTACTTC.